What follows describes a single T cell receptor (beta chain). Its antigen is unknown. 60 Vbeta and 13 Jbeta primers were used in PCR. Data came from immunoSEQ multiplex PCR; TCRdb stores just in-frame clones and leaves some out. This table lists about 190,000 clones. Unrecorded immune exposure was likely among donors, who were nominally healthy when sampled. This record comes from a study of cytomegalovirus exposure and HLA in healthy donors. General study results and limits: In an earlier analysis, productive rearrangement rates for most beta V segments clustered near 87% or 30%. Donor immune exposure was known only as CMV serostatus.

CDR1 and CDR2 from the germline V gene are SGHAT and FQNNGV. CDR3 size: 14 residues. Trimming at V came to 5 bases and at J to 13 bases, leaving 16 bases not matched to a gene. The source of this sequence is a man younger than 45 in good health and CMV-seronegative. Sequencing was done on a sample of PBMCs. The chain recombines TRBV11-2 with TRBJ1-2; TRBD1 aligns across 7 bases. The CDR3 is CASSQVGTTGIGTF. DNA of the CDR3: TGTGCCAGCAGCCAGGTCGGGACGACAGGGATCGGCACCTTC.